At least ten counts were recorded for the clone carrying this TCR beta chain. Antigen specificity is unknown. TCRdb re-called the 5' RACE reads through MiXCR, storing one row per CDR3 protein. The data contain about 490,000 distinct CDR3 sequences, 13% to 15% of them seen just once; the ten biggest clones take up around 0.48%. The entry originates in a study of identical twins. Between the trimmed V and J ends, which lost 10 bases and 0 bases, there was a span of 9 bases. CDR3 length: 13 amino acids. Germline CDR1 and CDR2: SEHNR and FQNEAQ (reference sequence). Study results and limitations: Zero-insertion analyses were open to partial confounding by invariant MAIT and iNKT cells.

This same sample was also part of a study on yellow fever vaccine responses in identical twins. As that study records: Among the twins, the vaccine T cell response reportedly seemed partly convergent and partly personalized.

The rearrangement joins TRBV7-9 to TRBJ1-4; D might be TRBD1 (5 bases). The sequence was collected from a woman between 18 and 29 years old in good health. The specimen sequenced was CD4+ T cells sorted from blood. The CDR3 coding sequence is TGTGCCACCGGGGGTTCAACTAATGAAAAACTGTTTTTT. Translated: CATGGSTNEKLFF.